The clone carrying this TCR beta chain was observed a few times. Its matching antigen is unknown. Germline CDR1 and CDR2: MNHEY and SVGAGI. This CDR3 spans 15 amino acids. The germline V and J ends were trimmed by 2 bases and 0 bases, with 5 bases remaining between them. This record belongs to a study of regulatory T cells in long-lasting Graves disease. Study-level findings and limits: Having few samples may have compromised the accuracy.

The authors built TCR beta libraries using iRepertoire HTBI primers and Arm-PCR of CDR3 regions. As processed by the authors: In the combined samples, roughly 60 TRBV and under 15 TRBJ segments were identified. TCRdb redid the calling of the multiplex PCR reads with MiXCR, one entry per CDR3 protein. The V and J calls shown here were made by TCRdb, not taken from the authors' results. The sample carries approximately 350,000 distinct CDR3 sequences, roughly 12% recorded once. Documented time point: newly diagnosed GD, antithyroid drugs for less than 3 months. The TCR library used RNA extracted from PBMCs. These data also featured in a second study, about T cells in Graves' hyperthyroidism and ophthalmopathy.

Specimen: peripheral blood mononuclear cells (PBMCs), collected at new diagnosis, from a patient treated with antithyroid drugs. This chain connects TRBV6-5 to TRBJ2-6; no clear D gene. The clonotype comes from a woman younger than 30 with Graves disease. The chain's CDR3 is CASSYLLSGANVLTF. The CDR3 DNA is TGTGCCAGCAGTTACCTTCTCTCTGGGGCCAACGTCCTGACTTTC.